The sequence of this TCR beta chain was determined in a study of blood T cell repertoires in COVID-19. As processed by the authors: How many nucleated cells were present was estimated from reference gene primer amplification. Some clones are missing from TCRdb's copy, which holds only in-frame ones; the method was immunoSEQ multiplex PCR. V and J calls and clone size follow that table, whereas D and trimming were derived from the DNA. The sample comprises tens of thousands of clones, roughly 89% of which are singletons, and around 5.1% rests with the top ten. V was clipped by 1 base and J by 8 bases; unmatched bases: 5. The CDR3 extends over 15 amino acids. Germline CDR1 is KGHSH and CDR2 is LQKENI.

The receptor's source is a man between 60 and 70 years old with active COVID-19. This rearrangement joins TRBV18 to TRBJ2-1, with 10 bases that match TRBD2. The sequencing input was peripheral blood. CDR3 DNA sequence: TGTGCCAGCTCACCACAAGCGGGAGGGTATGATGAGCAGTTCTTC. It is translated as CASSPQAGGYDEQFF.